The next 30 T cell receptor beta chains were all read from a single sample in a study of OX40 agonist ivuxolimab in advanced cancers. Sequenced by immunoSEQ multiplex PCR; TCRdb stores in-frame clones only, minus some. The table shows fewer than 80,000 clones, with 75% to 90% occurring only once. The sequences come from CD4+ or CD8+ T cells sorted from blood, collected in a trial of the OX40 agonist ivuxolimab. The source is an adult with an advanced solid tumor such as melanoma, head and neck, liver or kidney cancer.

V gene TRBV18 combines with J gene TRBJ2-5; 10 nucleotides line up with TRBD2. The J call is uncertain, as TRBJ2-7 better fits the DNA end. Germline V lookup: CDR1 KGHSH, CDR2 LQKENI. This CDR3 contains 16 residues. The CDR3 DNA follows: TGTGCCAGCTCACCTCAGACTAGCGGGCTGCAATACGAGCAGTACTTC. It yields the protein CASSPQTSGLQYEQYF.

This chain links TRBV6-1 with TRBJ1-1, with D possibly being TRBD1 (6 bases). Germline loops: CDR1 MNHNS, CDR2 SASEGT. V was trimmed by 2 bases and J by 1 base, leaving 14 bases between them. This CDR3 is 16 amino acids long. The CDR3 protein is CASSEYLGATNTEAFF. The CDR3 nucleotides are TGTGCCAGCAGTGAATACCTGGGGGCGACGAACACTGAAGCTTTCTTT.

The gene calls are TRBV25-1 and TRBJ2-3, with D unclear. Trimming pared 6 bases from V and 6 bases from J, leaving 10 bases between. This CDR3 region has 12 residues. The germline V gene encodes CDR1 MGHDK and CDR2 SYGVNS. The CDR3 loop reads CASSSTYDTQYF. As DNA, the CDR3 is TGTGCCAGCAGCAGCACTTACGATACGCAGTATTTT.

J is TRBJ2-7 and V is TRBV6-5; D possibly matches TRBD1 or TRBD2 (5 bases each). The V end lost 2 bases, the J end lost 4 bases, and 15 bases lay between the germline ends. Germline CDR1 reads MNHEY; CDR2 reads SVGAGI. CDR3 length: 15 residues. This chain's CDR3 is CASSYSRDAEYEQYF. CDR3 DNA: TGTGCCAGCAGTTACAGCCGGGACGCCGAATACGAGCAGTACTTC.

The chain joins TRBV7-9 to TRBJ2-4; D ambiguous. Germline-derived CDR1 and CDR2 are SEHNR and FQNEAQ (reference sequence). V shed 4 bases and J shed 0 bases, with 13 bases lying between them. CDR3 length: 16 amino acids. CDR3 nucleotides: TGTGCCAGCAGCTATCGCCCTTCGCTAGCCAAAAACATTCAGTACTTC. This codes for CASSYRPSLAKNIQYF.

This clone has only a few counts. The V gene is TRBV18, the J gene TRBJ2-7; TRBD2 is a possible D gene (5 bases). The CDR3 is 12 amino acids. Germline assignment: CDR1 KGHSH and CDR2 LQKENI. Trimming took 6 bases from V and 2 from J, leaving 8 bases between them. The CDR3 loop reads CASSLGTYEQYF. DNA of the CDR3: TGTGCCAGCTCCCTCGGGACCTACGAGCAGTACTTC.

The V gene is TRBV9, the J gene TRBJ2-5; no firm D call. The CDR3 has 15 residues. Trimming stripped 3 bases from V and 5 bases from J, with 17 bases between. The V gene's germline CDR1 is SGDLS and CDR2 YYNGEE. CDR3 loop: CASSEALQYGETQYF. Here the CDR3 DNA reads TGTGCCAGCAGCGAAGCGCTCCAATACGGGGAGACCCAGTACTTC.

The chain links TRBV6-1 to TRBJ1-1; D ambiguous. Germline lookup yields CDR1 MNHNS and CDR2 SASEGT. There are 13 residues in the CDR3. V was shortened by 3 bases and J by 5 bases, with 10 bases between the two germline ends. The CDR3 is CASSDRRVTEAFF. The CDR3, as DNA: TGTGCCAGCAGTGATCGGAGGGTAACTGAAGCTTTCTTT.

The chain is built from TRBV5-1 and TRBJ2-7, with a possible D match to TRBD1 (7 bases). CDR3 length equals 15 residues. V lost 0 bases, J lost 3 bases, and 13 bases lay in between. Germline CDR1 is SGHRS and CDR2 is YFSETQ. For the CDR3, the DNA is TGCGCCAGCAGCTTGGCACAGGGGAGGATCTACGAGCAGTACTTC. It encodes CASSLAQGRIYEQYF.

This chain joins TRBV19 and TRBJ2-7, with a tentative D call TRBD1 (5 bases). The CDR3 is 15 amino acids. Germline CDR1 is LNHDA and CDR2 is SQIVND (reference sequence). Trimming took 5 bases from V and 2 from J, leaving 16 bases between them. CDR3 sequence reads: CASSLFSDIPYEQYF. CDR3 nucleotide sequence: TGTGCCAGTAGTCTATTTTCGGACATCCCCTACGAGCAGTACTTC.

J is TRBJ1-5 and V is TRBV19; 8 nucleotides match TRBD1. The CDR3 runs 15 residues. Unmatched junction bases numbered 11, after V lost 6 bases and J lost 7 bases. Germline CDR1 is LNHDA and CDR2 is SQIVND (reference sequence). The CDR3 DNA sequence: TGTGCCAGTAGCCCTGATGGGACAGGCAGCCAGCCCCAGCATTTT. Residues: CASSPDGTGSQPQHF.

This clone appeared a single time. This rearrangement joins TRBV9 to TRBJ1-3; D gene uncertain. The CDR3 is 15 amino acids. Germline-derived CDR1 and CDR2 are SGDLS and YYNGEE. With 2 bases removed from V and 1 base from J, the gap between germline ends came to 10 bases. Written as DNA, the CDR3 is TGTGCCAGCAGCGTGGAAGACCGGTCTGGAAACACCATATATTTT. It specifies CASSVEDRSGNTIYF.

This clone was detected once. V is TRBV5-1 and J is TRBJ1-4; D possibly corresponds to TRBD1 (6 bases). Germline V gives CDR1 SGHRS, CDR2 YFSETQ. V lost 5 bases, J lost 3 bases, and 17 bases lay in between. The CDR3 runs 16 residues. CDR3 sequence: CASSPTGRVSNEKLFF. The DNA of the CDR3 is TGCGCCAGCAGTCCGACAGGAAGAGTATCTAATGAAAAACTGTTTTTT.

V and J are TRBV19 and TRBJ1-1, with D unresolved. CDR1 is LNHDA and CDR2 is SQIVND in the germline V gene (reference sequence). The CDR3 has 15 residues. Trimming took off 0 bases at V and 8 bases at J, with 16 bases between the two ends. This CDR3 is CASSIDPAVPLEAFF. The CDR3 DNA reads TGTGCCAGTAGTATAGATCCCGCAGTCCCACTGGAAGCTTTCTTT.

J is TRBJ1-6 and V is TRBV5-1; 10 bases are a match to TRBD1. Trimming at V came to 0 bases and at J to 7 bases, leaving 7 bases not matched to a gene. The CDR3 is 17 amino acids. The germline V gene encodes CDR1 SGHRS and CDR2 YFSETQ. CDR3 sequence reads: CASSLAPTGGANSPLHF. In DNA form, the CDR3 reads TGCGCCAGCAGCTTGGCCCCGACAGGGGGCGCAAATTCACCCCTCCACTTT. The complete variable domain, with remaining parts taken from reference TRBV5-1 and TRBJ1-6, reads KAGVTQTPRYLIKTRGQQVTLSCSPISGHRSVSWYQQTPGQGLQFLFEYFSETQRNKGNFPGRFSGRQFSNSRSEMNVSTLELGDSALYLCASSLAPTGGANSPLHFGNGTRLTVT.

This sequence joins TRBV5-6 and TRBJ2-7, with a possible D match to TRBD2 (5 bases). Germline assignment: CDR1 SGHDT and CDR2 YYEEEE. There are 14 residues in the CDR3. Trimming stripped 4 bases from V and 2 bases from J, with 13 bases between. The DNA for the CDR3 is TGTGCCAGCAGCCGGCTAGCCGTGGCCTACGAGCAGTACTTC. Amino acids: CASSRLAVAYEQYF.

This clone was counted between two and nine times. This chain links TRBV10-1 with TRBJ2-1; TRBD2 might be the D (6 bases). This CDR3 spans 13 amino acids. Trimming removed 3 bases at V and 9 bases at J, with 12 bases between. Per the germline V gene, CDR1 is WNHNN and CDR2 is SYGVQD (reference sequence). The CDR3 sequence is CASSESGRGEQFF. The CDR3 DNA reads as TGCGCCAGCAGTGAATCAGGGCGGGGTGAGCAGTTCTTC.

V is TRBV7-9 and J is TRBJ2-5; D is unresolved. Gene TRBJ2-7 matches the end of the DNA better, so the J call may be wrong. The CDR3 sequence is 16 residues long. Germline CDR1 reads SEHNR; CDR2 reads FQNEAQ (reference sequence). The CDR3 sequence is CASRNGSDRLIYEQYF. CDR3 in DNA: TGTGCCAGCAGAAACGGGTCTGATCGGTTAATCTACGAGCAGTACTTC.

The genes are TRBV4-1 and TRBJ1-2, with no clear D. Germline V CDR1 and CDR2: MGHRA, YSYEKL. Trimming stripped 5 bases from V and 0 bases from J, with 7 bases between. The CDR3 covers 13 residues. The CDR3 DNA is TGCGCCAGCAGCATCGACCCTAACTATGGCTACACCTTC. Amino acids: CASSIDPNYGYTF.

CDR3 region: CASTEVTEQYF. For the CDR3, the DNA is TGTGCCAGCACGGAAGTAACAGAGCAGTACTTC. This sequence joins TRBV2 and TRBJ2-7; no definite D call. V lost 7 bases and J lost 7, with 11 bases in between. Per the germline V gene, CDR1 is SNHLY and CDR2 is FYNNEI. This CDR3 has 11 amino acids.

This rearrangement joins TRBV11-2 to TRBJ2-6; D unclear. V lost 3 bases to trimming and J lost 2 bases, with 11 bases between them. From germline, CDR1 is SGHAT and CDR2 FQNNGV. This CDR3 is 16 amino acids long. CDR3 protein: CASSFRSQTGANVLTF. Written as DNA, the CDR3 is TGTGCCAGCAGCTTTAGGTCACAAACTGGGGCCAACGTCCTGACTTTC.

The chain employs TRBV5-1 and TRBJ2-3; D is possibly TRBD2 (6 bases). The CDR3 is 13 amino acids. CDR1 is SGHRS and CDR2 is YFSETQ in the germline V gene. Trimming took off 0 bases at V and 8 bases at J, with 10 bases between the two ends. Written as DNA, the CDR3 is TGCGCCAGCAGCTTGGTTCGGGGAGGTACGCAGTATTTT. Protein: CASSLVRGGTQYF.

J is TRBJ1-4 and V is TRBV27, with TRBD1 matching over 7 bases. After removal of 2 bases from V and 8 bases from J, the junction contained 5 bases not matched to a gene. CDR3 length: 14 amino acids. Per germline, CDR1 MNHEY and CDR2 SMNVEV (reference sequence). CDR3 in amino acids: CASSLTGVGEKLFF. CDR3 DNA sequence: TGTGCCAGCAGTTTAACAGGGGTTGGGGAAAAACTGTTTTTT.

The chain recombines TRBV15 with TRBJ1-2; 7 bases are a match to TRBD1. Germline lookup yields CDR1 LNHNV and CDR2 YYDKDF (reference sequence). Unmatched junction bases numbered 4, after V lost 2 bases and J lost 4 bases. This CDR3 comprises 14 residues. The CDR3 nucleotides read TGTGCCACCAGCAGAAACAGGGGAGGCTATGGCTACACCTTC. It encodes CATSRNRGGYGYTF. The variable domain in full, with the rest retrieved from reference TRBV15 and TRBJ1-2, is DAMVIQNPRYQVTQFGKPVTLSCSQTLNHNVMYWYQQKSSQAPKLLFHYYDKDFNNEADTPDNFQSRRPNTSFCFLDIRSPGLGDTAMYLCATSRNRGGYGYTFGSGTRLTVV.

This chain uses TRBV27 with TRBJ1-6; tentative D call: TRBD1 (5 bases). Germline assignment: CDR1 MNHEY and CDR2 SMNVEV (reference sequence). CDR3 length: 12 amino acids. Trimming took 0 bases from V and 12 from J, leaving 6 bases between them. The CDR3 sequence: CASSLSGEPLHF. The CDR3 nucleotides read TGTGCCAGCAGTTTATCAGGGGAACCCCTCCACTTT.

J is TRBJ2-7 and V is TRBV6-5, with D perhaps TRBD2 (5 bases). From germline, CDR1 is MNHEY and CDR2 SVGAGI. The CDR3 totals 12 residues. The V and J ends lost 6 bases and 3 bases respectively, with 9 bases between them. CDR3 sequence reads: CASSPGGYEQYF. The CDR3 DNA is TGTGCCAGCAGCCCCGGAGGCTACGAGCAGTACTTC.

The gene calls are TRBV5-4 and TRBJ1-1; D uncertain. The germline V gene has CDR1 SGHNT and CDR2 YYREEE (reference sequence). This CDR3 comprises 15 residues. Between the trimmed V and J ends, which lost 1 base and 1 base, there was a span of 11 bases. The CDR3 region has the DNA TGTGCCAGCAGCTTGTGGTACGACAAGAACACTGAAGCTTTCTTT. As protein: CASSLWYDKNTEAFF. Drawing the rest from reference TRBV5-4 and TRBJ1-1, the complete variable domain is ETGVTQSPTHLIKTRGQQVTLRCSSQSGHNTVSWYQQALGQGPQFIFQYYREEENGRGNFPPRFSGLQFPNYSSELNVNALELDDSALYLCASSLWYDKNTEAFFGQGTRLTVV.

The CDR3 is CASSLAGFLAGGFGQETQYF. The CDR3 region has the DNA TGCGCCAGCAGCTTGGCCGGATTTCTAGCGGGAGGTTTTGGCCAAGAGACCCAGTACTTC. The gene calls are TRBV5-1 and TRBJ2-5; TRBD2 matches 11 bases. CDR1 is SGHRS and CDR2 is YFSETQ in the germline V gene. V shed 0 bases, J shed 1 base, and the junction held 14 bases outside the gene matches. The CDR3 has 20 residues. Drawing the rest from reference TRBV5-1 and TRBJ2-5, the complete variable domain is KAGVTQTPRYLIKTRGQQVTLSCSPISGHRSVSWYQQTPGQGLQFLFEYFSETQRNKGNFPGRFSGRQFSNSRSEMNVSTLELGDSALYLCASSLAGFLAGGFGQETQYFGPGTRLLVL.

This chain links TRBV7-9 with TRBJ1-1; 9 nucleotides match TRBD1. V shed 1 base, J shed 5 bases, and the junction held 14 bases outside the gene matches. CDR3 length: 18 amino acids. CDR1 is SEHNR, CDR2 FQNEAQ, per germline (reference sequence). CDR3 bases: TGTGCCAGCAGCTTAGTAAAAGGACAGGGGACCGCTTTTACTGAAGCTTTCTTT. Its translation is CASSLVKGQGTAFTEAFF.

This clone was observed once. The chain has TRBV6-5 and TRBJ2-7; 7 bases map to TRBD2. The CDR3 sequence is 12 residues long. Germline V gene sequence: CDR1 MNHEY, CDR2 SVGAGI. The ends lost 8 bases at V and 6 bases at J; junction bases unmatched: 7. CDR3 amino acids: CASGGGSVEQYF. The CDR3 DNA reads as TGTGCCAGCGGAGGCGGGAGTGTCGAGCAGTACTTC.